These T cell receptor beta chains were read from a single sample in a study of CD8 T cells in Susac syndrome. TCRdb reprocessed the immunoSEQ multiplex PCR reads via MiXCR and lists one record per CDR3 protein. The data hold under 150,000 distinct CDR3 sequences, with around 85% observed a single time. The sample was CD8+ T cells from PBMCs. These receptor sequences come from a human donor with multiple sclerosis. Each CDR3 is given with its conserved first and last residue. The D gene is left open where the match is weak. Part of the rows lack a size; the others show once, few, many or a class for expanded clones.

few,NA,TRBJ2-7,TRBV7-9,CASSDQGNEQYF,TGTGCCAGCAGCGACCAGGGAAACGAGCAGTACTTC
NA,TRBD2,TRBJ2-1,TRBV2,CASSAWGRADNEQFF,TGTGCCAGCAGTGCTTGGGGGAGGGCCGACAATGAGCAGTTCTTC
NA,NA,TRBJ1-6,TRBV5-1,CASSLGRSNSPLHF,TGCGCCAGCAGCTTGGGACGGTCTAATTCACCCCTCCACTTT
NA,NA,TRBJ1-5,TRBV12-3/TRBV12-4,CASSLAEQFDQPQHF,TGTGCCAGCAGTTTAGCCGAGCAATTCGATCAGCCCCAGCATTTT
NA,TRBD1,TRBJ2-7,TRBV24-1,CATSETGGSYEQYF,TGTGCCACCAGTGAAACAGGGGGCTCCTACGAGCAGTACTTC
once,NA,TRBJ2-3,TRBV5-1,CASSPGVGRASTDTQYF,TGCGCCAGCAGCCCTGGAGTAGGGCGAGCTAGCACAGATACGCAGTATTTT
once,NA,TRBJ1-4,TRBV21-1,CASSKQRGPIREEEKLFF,TGTGCCAGCAGCAAACAACGGGGGCCGATAAGGGAAGAGGAAAAACTGTTTTTT
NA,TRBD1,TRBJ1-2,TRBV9,CASSLLTGQGFDGYTF,TGTGCCAGCAGCCTCTTAACGGGACAGGGTTTTGATGGCTACACCTTC
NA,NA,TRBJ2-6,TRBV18,CASSPNPGESGANVLTF,TGTGCCAGCTCACCAAACCCGGGGGAGAGCGGGGCCAACGTCCTGACTTTC
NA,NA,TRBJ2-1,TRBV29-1,CSVVGLRSGTDF,TGCAGCGTTGTTGGTCTACGGTCCGGAACAGATTTC